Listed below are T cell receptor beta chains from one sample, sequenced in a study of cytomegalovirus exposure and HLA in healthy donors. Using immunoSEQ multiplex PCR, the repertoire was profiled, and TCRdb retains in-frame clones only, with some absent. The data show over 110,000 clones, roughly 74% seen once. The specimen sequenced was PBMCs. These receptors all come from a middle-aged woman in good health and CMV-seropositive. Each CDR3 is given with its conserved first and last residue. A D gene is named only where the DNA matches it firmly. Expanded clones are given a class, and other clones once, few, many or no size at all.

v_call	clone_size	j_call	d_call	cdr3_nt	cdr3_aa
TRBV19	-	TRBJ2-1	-	TGTGCCAGTAGTAGCCCCGGGTTCTCGGATGAGCAGTTCTTC	CASSSPGFSDEQFF
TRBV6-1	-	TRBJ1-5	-	TGTGCCAGCAGTGAACTTCTTGCTCGCGATCAGCCCCAGCATTTT	CASSELLARDQPQHF
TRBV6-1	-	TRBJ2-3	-	TGTGCCAGCACCGTACCCACGAGAGATACGCAGTATTTT	CASTVPTRDTQYF
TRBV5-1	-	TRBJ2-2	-	TGCGCCAGCAGCCGCTTCGGAGGGTTCACCGGGGAGCTGTTTTTT	CASSRFGGFTGELFF
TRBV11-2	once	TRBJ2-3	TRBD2	TGTGCCAGCAGCCCGGGGGGGGGAGGGCTAGATACGCAGTATTTT	CASSPGGGGLDTQYF
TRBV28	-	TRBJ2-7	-	TGTGCCAGCAGTTTGCTCGGCGGGGGCGCCAGCTCCTACGAGCAGTACTTC	CASSLLGGGASSYEQYF
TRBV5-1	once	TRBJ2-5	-	TGCGCCAGCAGGACAGCTCAAGAGACCCAGTACTTC	CASRTAQETQYF
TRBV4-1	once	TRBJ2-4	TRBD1	TGCGCCAGCAGCCAAGGCCTCGGACAGGGCGGAAAAAACATTCAGTACTTC	CASSQGLGQGGKNIQYF
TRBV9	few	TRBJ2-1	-	TGTGCCAGCAGCAAGGCCAGGGGAATCCATGAGCAGTTCTTC	CASSKARGIHEQFF
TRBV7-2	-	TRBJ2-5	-	TGTGCCAGCAGCTTACAAGGGGTAGAGACCCAGTACTTC	CASSLQGVETQYF
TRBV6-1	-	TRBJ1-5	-	TGTGCCAGCAGTGAAGACGCAGGATATTCCGAAAATCAGCCCCAGCATTTT	CASSEDAGYSENQPQHF
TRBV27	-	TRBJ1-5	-	TGTGCCAGCAGGGTGAATTGGGGAGGCAATCAGCCCCAGCATTTT	CASRVNWGGNQPQHF
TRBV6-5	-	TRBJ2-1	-	TGTGCCAGCAGGAGAACCTACAATGAGCAGTTCTTC	CASRRTYNEQFF
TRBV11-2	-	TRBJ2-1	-	TGTGCCAGCAGCCTAATGGGACTTAACAATGAGCAGTTCTTC	CASSLMGLNNEQFF
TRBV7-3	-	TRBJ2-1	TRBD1	TGTGCCAGCAGTTATCGCCCGGACAGGTATAACTACAATGAGCAGTTCTTC	CASSYRPDRYNYNEQFF
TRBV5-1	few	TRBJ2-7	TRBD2	TGCGCCAGCAGCTGGACTAGCGGGAGGGTTACCGGCGAGCAGTACTTC	CASSWTSGRVTGEQYF
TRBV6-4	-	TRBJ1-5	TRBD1	TGTGCCAGCAGTGCAACGTCAGGGGGCTTGGGCAATCAGCCCCAGCATTTT	CASSATSGGLGNQPQHF
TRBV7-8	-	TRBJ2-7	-	TGTGCCAGCAGCCTCTCGGTAGACTACGAGCAGTACTTC	CASSLSVDYEQYF
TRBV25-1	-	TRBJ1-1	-	TGTGCCAGCAGTGAAAATGCAGGGTGGAACACTGAAGCTTTCTTT	CASSENAGWNTEAFF
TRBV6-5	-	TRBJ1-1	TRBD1	TGTGCCAGCAGCCAGGGGGCTGAAGCTTTCTTT	CASSQGAEAFF